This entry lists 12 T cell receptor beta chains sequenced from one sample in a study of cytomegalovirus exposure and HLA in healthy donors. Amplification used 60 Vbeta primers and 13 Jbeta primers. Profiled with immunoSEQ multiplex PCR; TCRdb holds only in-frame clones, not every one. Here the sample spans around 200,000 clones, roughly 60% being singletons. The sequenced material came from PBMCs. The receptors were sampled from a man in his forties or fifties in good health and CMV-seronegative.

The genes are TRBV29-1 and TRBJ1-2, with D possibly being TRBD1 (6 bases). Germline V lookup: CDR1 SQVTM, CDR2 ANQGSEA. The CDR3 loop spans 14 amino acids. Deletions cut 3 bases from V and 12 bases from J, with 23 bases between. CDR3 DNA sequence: TGCAGCGTTGAGGAATCGGGAACAGGGAAGGCGCACACCTTC. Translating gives CSVEESGTGKAHTF. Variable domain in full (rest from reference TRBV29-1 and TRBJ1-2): SAVISQKPSRDICQRGTSLTIQCQVDSQVTMMFWYRQQPGQSLTLIATANQGSEATYESGFVIDKFPISRPNLTFSTLTVSNMSPEDSSIYLCSVEESGTGKAHTFGSGTRLTVV.

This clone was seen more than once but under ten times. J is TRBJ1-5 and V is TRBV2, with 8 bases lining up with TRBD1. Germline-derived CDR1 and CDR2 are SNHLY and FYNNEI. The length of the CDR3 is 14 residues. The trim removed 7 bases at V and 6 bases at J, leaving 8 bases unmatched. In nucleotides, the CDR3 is TGTGCCAGCAACGTGGCAGGGGGCAGTCAGCCCCAGCATTTT. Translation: CASNVAGGSQPQHF.

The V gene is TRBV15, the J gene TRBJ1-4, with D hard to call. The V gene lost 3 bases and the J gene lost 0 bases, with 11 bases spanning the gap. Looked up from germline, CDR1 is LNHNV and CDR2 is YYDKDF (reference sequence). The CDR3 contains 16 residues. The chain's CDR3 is CATSSFTGSTNEKLFF. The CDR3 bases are TGTGCCACCAGCAGTTTTACGGGGTCAACTAATGAAAAACTGTTTTTT.

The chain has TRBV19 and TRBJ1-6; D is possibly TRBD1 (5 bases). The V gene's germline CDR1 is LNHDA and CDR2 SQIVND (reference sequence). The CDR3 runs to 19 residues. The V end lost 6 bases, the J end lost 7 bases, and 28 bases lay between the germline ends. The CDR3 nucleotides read TGTGCCAGTAGCACTCTCCGGGACGAGGGACTATCTGGCAATTCACCCCTCCACTTT. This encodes CASSTLRDEGLSGNSPLHF.

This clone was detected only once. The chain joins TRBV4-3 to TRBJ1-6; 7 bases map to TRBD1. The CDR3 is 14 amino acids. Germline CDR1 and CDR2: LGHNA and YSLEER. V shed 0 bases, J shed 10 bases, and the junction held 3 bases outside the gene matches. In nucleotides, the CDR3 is TGCGCCAGCAGCCAAGACACAGGGGACTCACCCCTCCACTTT. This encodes CASSQDTGDSPLHF.

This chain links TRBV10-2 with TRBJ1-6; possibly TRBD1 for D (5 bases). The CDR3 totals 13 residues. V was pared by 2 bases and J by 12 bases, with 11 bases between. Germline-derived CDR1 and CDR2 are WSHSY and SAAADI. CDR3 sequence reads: CASSEGTGGPLHF. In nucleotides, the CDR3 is TGCGCCAGCAGTGAGGGGACGGGGGGACCCCTCCACTTT.

CDR3 DNA: TGTGCCCACTCCGTCGGGGGGAGCTACGAGCAGTACTTC. Encoded protein: CAHSVGGSYEQYF. This chain uses TRBV6-6 with TRBJ2-7; 7 bases line up with TRBD2. CDR3 length: 13 residues. CDR1 MNHNY and CDR2 SVGAGI come from the germline V gene (reference sequence). The V gene end was trimmed by 11 bases and the J gene end by 3 bases; junction bases not matched to a gene: 10.

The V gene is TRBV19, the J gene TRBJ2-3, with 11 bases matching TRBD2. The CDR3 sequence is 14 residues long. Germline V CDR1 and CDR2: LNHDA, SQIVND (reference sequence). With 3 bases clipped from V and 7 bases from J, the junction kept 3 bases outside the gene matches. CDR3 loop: CASSIGTSGYTQYF. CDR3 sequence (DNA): TGTGCCAGTAGTATTGGGACTAGCGGTTATACGCAGTATTTT.

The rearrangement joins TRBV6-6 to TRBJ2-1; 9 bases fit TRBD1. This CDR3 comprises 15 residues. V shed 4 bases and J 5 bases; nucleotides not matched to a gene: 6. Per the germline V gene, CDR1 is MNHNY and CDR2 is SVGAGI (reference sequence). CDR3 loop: CASSFRDRVNNEQFF. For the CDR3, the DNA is TGTGCCAGCAGTTTCCGGGACAGGGTCAACAATGAGCAGTTCTTC.

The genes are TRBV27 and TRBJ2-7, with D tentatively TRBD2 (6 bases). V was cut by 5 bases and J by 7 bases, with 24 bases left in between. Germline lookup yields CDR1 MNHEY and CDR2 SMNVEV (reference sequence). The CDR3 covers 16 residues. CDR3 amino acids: CASSPTQAGRGREQYF. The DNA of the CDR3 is TGTGCCAGCAGTCCTACCCAAGCGGGCCGAGGTAGGGAGCAGTACTTC.

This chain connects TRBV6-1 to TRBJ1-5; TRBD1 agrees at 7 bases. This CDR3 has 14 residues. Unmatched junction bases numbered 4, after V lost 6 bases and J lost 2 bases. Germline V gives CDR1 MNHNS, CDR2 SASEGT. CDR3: CASRDRVGNQPQHF. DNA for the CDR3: TGTGCCAGCAGAGACAGGGTCGGCAATCAGCCCCAGCATTTT.

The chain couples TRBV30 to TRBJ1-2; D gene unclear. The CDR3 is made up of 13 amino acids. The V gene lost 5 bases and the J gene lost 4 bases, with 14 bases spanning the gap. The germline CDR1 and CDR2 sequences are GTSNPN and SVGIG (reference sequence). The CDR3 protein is CAWGSGHFYGYTF. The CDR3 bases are TGTGCCTGGGGTTCGGGTCACTTCTATGGCTACACCTTC.